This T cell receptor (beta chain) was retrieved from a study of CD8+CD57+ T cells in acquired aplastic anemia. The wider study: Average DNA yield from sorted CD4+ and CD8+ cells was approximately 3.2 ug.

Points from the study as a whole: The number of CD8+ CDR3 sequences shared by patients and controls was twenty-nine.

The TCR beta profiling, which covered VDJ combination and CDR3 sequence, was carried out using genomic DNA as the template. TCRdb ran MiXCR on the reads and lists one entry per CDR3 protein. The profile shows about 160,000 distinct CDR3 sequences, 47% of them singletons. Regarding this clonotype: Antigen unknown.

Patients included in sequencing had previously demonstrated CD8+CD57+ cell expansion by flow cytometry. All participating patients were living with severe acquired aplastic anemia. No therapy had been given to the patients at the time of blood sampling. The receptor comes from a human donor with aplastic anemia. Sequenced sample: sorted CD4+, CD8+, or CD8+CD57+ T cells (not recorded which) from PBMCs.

CDR3 region: CSANSGQNEMGYTF. The DNA of the CDR3 is TGCAGTGCTAATAGTGGACAGAACGAGATGGGCTACACCTTC. The rearrangement uses TRBV20-1 and TRBJ1-2; a possible D gene is TRBD1 (6 bases). V gave up 4 bases and J gave up 8 bases, with 20 bases separating them. The CDR3 consists of 14 residues. The V gene's germline CDR1 is DFQATT and CDR2 SNEGSKA (reference sequence).